Detailed here is one T cell receptor (beta chain). In this sample, this clonotype turned up many times. The antigen it binds to is not known. No base qualities exist here, and no much larger clone lies one base off it. Read against the paper, the sample's treatment or condition label means: live attenuated yellow fever vaccine strain. A standard Ficoll-Paque protocol was used to isolate PBMCs from peripheral blood. CD4 and CD8 T-cell fractions were isolated with Dynabeads CD4 and CD8 positive selection kits. TriZol was used to extract RNA from bulk PBMCs, CD4 and CD8 fractions, and dextramer-positive and dextramer-negative fractions. These data are taken from a study of T cells after yellow fever vaccination (dated by TCRdb to about 2019). Study-wide context: Libraries from fractions with low cell numbers were prepared with the SMART-Seq v4 Ultra Low Input RNA kit. Bulk TCR alpha and beta repertoires were sequenced longitudinally to track T-cell clones before and after primary and booster YFV17D yellow fever vaccination. Blood samples were taken at several timepoints before and after primary and secondary immunization, and bulk PBMC replicates and cell subsets were isolated. Two healthy male donors, one aged 18 to 30 and one aged 30 to 40 years, were included in the cohort. Broader findings and caveats from the paper: A small share of clonotypes was detected in both CD4 and CD8 compartments, with the overlap likely arising from convergent recombination. Compared with the primary T-cell response, the secondary T-cell response was weaker but faster, peaking on day 5 rather than day 15. Computational filtering was required because FACS-sorted repertoires could contain abundant contaminating clonotypes from the bulk population. Because the study included only two donors, the extent to which the findings can be generalized is limited. Most clones expanded after primary vaccination were re-detected after the booster (almost 98% of CD4 and 88% of CD8), suggesting broad memory maintenance.

Synthesis of TCR cDNA relied on 5'RACE template switching, a step that introduced a universal primer site along with unique molecular identifiers. Priming of cDNA synthesis was performed from both the TCR alpha and TCR beta constant segments. Two PCR steps were used to amplify libraries, with sample barcodes and sequencing adapters being added in the second step. Libraries were sequenced on Illumina HiSeq 2500 (2x100 bp) or NovaSeq (2x150 bp). As for the authors' bioinformatics: Reads were demultiplexed and collapsed into UMI consensus sequences with MIGEC, and V(D)J alignment was performed with MiXCR. Clonotypes responding to the vaccine were identified with edgeR on replicate PBMC samples, with the criteria of FDR below 0.01 and a log2 fold change above 5 up to day 15. Each bulk clonotype was labeled CD4 or CD8 based on which sequenced repertoire, CD4 or CD8, contained the clonotype at higher abundance. TCRdb applied fastp at Q25 and MiXCR to the public reads, then kept only in-frame beta chains. Merged by CDR3 protein, the rows form single entries marked with the most common genes and DNA. TCRdb's processing, not the authors', yielded these V and J calls. This sample holds about 210,000 distinct CDR3 sequences; less than 7.5% were observed only once. The ten largest clones add up to 1.1% of the sample.

Counted from cysteine to phenylalanine, this CDR3 has 14 amino acids. The retained sequence is limited to the CDR3, 42 bases, with the frame set at the first base. CDR1 and CDR2, looked up from the germline V gene (reference sequence), are DFQATT and SNEGSKA. The junction shows trimming of 8 bases on V and 2 bases on J, plus 19 bases between the germline ends. The sequenced sample was CD4+ T cells sorted from PBMCs, obtained on the day of the yellow fever booster vaccination. The chain was built from TRBV20-1 and TRBJ2-7; no confident D gene assignment can be made. The receptor comes from a man aged 30 to 45 who received the YFV17D yellow fever vaccine. The CDR3 protein: CSPRLGTFTYEQYF. The DNA sequence is given as TGCAGTCCCCGGCTGGGAACATTCACCTACGAGCAGTACTTC.